The 6 T cell receptor beta chains given below trace back to one sample, sequenced in a study of blood T cells in healthy people across ages. Next came a second PCR, run for roughly 7 to 12 cycles, which used a sample-barcoded 5' primer along with a J-beta primer mix. One entry per CDR3 protein results from TCRdb running MiXCR on the 5' RACE reads. The repertoire holds 1.5 million to 2 million distinct CDR3 sequences, with 28% as singletons. Sequencing was performed on blood. All receptors derive from a woman aged 25-40 years in good health.

The CDR3 loop reads CASRRGLAGELYNEQFF. The DNA of the CDR3 is TGTGCCAGCAGACGAGGACTAGCGGGAGAATTATACAATGAGCAGTTCTTC. The rearrangement uses TRBV12-3 or TRBV12-4 and TRBJ2-1; 13 bases map to TRBD2. Germline trimming cut 6 bases from V and 4 bases from J; bases unmatched to any gene: 9. This CDR3 is 17 amino acids long.

The V gene is TRBV28, the J gene TRBJ2-7; TRBD1 aligns across 9 bases. The CDR3 sequence is 13 residues long. Trimming removed 8 bases from V and 5 bases from J; junction bases left unmatched: 7. Germline loops: CDR1 MDHEN, CDR2 SYDVKM. Here the CDR3 DNA reads TGTGCCAGCCTCGACAGGGGGAGGGACGAGCAGTACTTC. Its translation is CASLDRGRDEQYF.

This clonotype was recorded a few times. This sequence joins TRBV20-1 and TRBJ2-3, with 7 bases aligning to TRBD2. V lost 6 bases and J lost 2; bases outside the gene matches: 8. Germline V CDR1 and CDR2: DFQATT, SNEGSKA (reference sequence). The CDR3 loop spans 14 amino acids. The chain's CDR3 is CSARRGDSTDTQYF. The CDR3 DNA sequence: TGCAGTGCCCGACGGGGGGACTCCACAGATACGCAGTATTTT.

This clonotype was found a few times. CDR3 residues: CASSDRRTSGSSYEQYF. The CDR3 DNA is TGTGCCAGCAGCGACCGTCGGACTAGCGGGAGCTCCTACGAGCAGTACTTC. This rearrangement joins TRBV6-2 or TRBV6-3 to TRBJ2-7, with 13 positions matching TRBD2. The CDR3 loop spans 17 amino acids. V lost 6 bases to trimming and J lost 0 bases; unmatched junction nucleotides: 8. Germline CDR1 and CDR2: MNHEY and SVGEGT.

This clonotype appeared a few times. In nucleotides, the CDR3 is TGTGCCAGCACCTACGCTACCACAGATACGCAGTATTTT. It codes for CASTYATTDTQYF. This chain joins TRBV6-6 and TRBJ2-3; no definite D call. The V end lost 7 bases, the J end lost 2 bases, and 10 bases lay between the germline ends. Germline CDR1 MNHNY, CDR2 SVGAGI (reference sequence). The CDR3 runs 13 residues.

The gene calls are TRBV5-1 and TRBJ2-3; D ambiguous. The CDR3 runs 14 residues. The germline CDR1 and CDR2 sequences are SGHRS and YFSETQ. V was trimmed by 0 bases and J by 4 bases, leaving 9 bases between them. The CDR3 protein is CASSLDSRPDTQYF. Written as DNA, the CDR3 is TGCGCCAGCAGCTTGGACAGCCGGCCAGATACGCAGTATTTT.